This T cell receptor (beta chain) was sequenced in a study of blood T cell repertoires in COVID-19. Study-wide context: Acute-phase and convalescent COVID-19 samples originated in the United States, Italy and Spain. T cells, B-cell-depleted T cells, or PBMCs provided the cDNA or gDNA that served as material.

Per the authors' pipeline: Reference gene primer amplification gave estimated nucleated cell counts. Produced via immunoSEQ multiplex PCR; TCRdb's table is partial and in-frame only. V and J calls and clone size are those listed in that table; D and trimming were worked out from the DNA. The profile shows about 160,000 clones, approximately 86% of them singletons. Patients at the Seattle site were enrolled during active infection and followed longitudinally. Trimming removed 0 bases from V and 6 bases from J; junction bases left unmatched: 6. Germline V gene sequence: CDR1 LGHNA, CDR2 YNFKEQ. This CDR3 comprises 17 residues.

This TCR was recovered from a woman in her 40s with COVID-19, enrolled during active disease. This rearrangement joins TRBV4-2 to TRBJ2-2, with 11 bases that match TRBD2. The sequenced sample consisted of peripheral blood. The CDR3 nucleotides are TGTGCCAGCAGCCAAGACGCAATTAGCGGGAGGGCCGGGGAGCTGTTTTTT. The encoded protein is CASSQDAISGRAGELFF.